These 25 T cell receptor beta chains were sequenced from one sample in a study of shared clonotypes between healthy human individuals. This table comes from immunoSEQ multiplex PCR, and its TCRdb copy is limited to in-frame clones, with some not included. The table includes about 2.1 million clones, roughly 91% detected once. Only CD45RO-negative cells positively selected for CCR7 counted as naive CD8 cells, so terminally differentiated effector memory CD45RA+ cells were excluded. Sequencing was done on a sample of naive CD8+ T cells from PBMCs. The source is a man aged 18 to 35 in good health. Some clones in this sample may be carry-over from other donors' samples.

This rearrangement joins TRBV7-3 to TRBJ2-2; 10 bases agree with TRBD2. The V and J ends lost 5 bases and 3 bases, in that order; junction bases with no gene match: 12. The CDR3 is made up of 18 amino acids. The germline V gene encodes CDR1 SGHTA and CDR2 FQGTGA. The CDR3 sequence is CASSLRGEGLADTGELFF. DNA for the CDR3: TGTGCCAGCAGCCTCAGGGGAGAAGGACTAGCGGACACCGGGGAGCTGTTTTTT.

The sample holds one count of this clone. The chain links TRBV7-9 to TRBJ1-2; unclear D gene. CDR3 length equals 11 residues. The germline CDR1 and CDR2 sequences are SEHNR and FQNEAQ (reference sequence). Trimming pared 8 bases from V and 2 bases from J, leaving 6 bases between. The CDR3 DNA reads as TGTGCCAGCGACCCGAACTATGGCTACACCTTC. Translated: CASDPNYGYTF.

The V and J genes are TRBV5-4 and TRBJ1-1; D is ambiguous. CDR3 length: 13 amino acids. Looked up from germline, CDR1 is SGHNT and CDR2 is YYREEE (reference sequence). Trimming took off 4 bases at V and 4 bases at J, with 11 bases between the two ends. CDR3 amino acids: CASSPKSLTEAFF. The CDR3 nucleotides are TGTGCCAGCAGCCCGAAGAGTCTCACTGAAGCTTTCTTT.

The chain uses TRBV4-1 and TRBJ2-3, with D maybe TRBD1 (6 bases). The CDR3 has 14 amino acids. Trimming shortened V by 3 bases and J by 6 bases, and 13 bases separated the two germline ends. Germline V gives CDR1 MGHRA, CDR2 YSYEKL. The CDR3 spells CASSQIQGVDTQYF. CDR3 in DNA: TGCGCCAGCAGCCAGATACAGGGAGTGGATACGCAGTATTTT.

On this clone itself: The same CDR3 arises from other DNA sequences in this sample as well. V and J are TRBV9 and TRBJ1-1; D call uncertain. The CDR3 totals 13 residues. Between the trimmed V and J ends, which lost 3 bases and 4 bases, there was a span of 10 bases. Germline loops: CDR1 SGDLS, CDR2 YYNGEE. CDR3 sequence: CASSGRLGTEAFF. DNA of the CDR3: TGTGCCAGCAGCGGACGACTGGGCACTGAAGCTTTCTTT.

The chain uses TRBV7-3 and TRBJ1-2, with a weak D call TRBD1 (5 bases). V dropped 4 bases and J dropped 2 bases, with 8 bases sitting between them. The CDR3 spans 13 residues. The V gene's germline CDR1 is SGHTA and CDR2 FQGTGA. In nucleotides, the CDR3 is TGTGCCAGCAGCTCAGGGACGAACTATGGCTACACCTTC. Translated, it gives CASSSGTNYGYTF.

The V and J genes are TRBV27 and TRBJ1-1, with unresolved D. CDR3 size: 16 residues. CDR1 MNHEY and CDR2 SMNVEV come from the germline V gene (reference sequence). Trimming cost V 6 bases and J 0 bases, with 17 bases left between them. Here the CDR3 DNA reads TGTGCCAGCAGCCCCCGTGTCCTTACCATGAACACTGAAGCTTTCTTT. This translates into CASSPRVLTMNTEAFF.

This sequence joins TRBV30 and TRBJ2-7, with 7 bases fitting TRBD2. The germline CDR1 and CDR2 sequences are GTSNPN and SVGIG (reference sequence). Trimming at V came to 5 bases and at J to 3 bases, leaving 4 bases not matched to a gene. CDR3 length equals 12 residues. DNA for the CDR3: TGTGCCTGGCAGAGGACTAGCTACGAGCAGTACTTC. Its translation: CAWQRTSYEQYF.

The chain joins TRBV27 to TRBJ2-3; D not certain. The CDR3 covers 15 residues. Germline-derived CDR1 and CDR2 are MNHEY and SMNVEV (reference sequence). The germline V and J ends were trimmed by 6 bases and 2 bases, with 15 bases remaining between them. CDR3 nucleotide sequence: TGTGCCAGCAGACACCCTCCCCGGAACACAGATACGCAGTATTTT. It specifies CASRHPPRNTDTQYF.

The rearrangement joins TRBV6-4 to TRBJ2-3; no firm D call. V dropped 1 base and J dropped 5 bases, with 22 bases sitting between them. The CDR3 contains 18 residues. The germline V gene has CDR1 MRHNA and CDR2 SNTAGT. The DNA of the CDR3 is TGTGCCAGCAGTGACTGGGTTCGGCCTAGTGATCATATAGATACGCAGTATTTT. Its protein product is CASSDWVRPSDHIDTQYF.

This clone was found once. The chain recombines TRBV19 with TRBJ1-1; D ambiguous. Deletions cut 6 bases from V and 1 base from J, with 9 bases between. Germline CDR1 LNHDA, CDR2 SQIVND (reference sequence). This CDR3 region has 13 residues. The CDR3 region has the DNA TGTGCCAGTAGGTCAGACGCGAACACTGAAGCTTTCTTT. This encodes CASRSDANTEAFF.

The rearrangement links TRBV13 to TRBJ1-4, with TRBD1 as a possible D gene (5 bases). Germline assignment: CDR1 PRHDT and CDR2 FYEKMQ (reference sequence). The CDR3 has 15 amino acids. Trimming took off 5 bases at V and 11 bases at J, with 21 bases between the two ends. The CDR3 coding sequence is TGTGCCAGCAGCCCTCGGGACGAGCACCGAGGGAAACTGTTTTTT. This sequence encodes CASSPRDEHRGKLFF.

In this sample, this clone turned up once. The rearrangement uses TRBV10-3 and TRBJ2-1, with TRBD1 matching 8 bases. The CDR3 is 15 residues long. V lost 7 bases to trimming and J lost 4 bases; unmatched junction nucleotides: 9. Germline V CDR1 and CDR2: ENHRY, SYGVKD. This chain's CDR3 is CAITQRTGSYNEQFF. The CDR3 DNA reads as TGTGCCATCACTCAACGGACAGGGTCTTACAATGAGCAGTTCTTC.

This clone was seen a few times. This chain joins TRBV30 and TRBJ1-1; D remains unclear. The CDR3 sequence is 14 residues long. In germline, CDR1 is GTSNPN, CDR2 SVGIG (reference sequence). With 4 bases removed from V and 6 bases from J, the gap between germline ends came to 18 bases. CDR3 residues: CAWTGLGVAAEAFF. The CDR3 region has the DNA TGTGCCTGGACCGGTCTAGGTGTAGCAGCTGAAGCTTTCTTT. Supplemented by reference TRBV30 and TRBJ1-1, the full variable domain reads SQTIHQWPATLVQPVGSPLSLECTVEGTSNPNLYWYRQAAGRGLQLLFYSVGIGQISSEVPQNLSASRPQDRQFILSSKKLLLSDSGFYLCAWTGLGVAAEAFFGQGTRLTVV.

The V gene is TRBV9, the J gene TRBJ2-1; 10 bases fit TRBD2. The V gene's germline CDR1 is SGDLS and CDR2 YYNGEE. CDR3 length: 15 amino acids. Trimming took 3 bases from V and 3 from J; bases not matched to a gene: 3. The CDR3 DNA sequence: TGTGCCAGCAGCGCTAGCGGGGGTAACTACAATGAGCAGTTCTTC. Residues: CASSASGGNYNEQFF.

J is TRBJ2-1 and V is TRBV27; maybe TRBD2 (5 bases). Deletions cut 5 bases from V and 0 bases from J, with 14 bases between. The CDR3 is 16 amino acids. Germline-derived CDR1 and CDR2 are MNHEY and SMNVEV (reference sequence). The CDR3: CASSPYSASSYNEQFF. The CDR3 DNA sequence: TGTGCCAGCAGTCCTTATAGCGCTAGCTCCTACAATGAGCAGTTCTTC.

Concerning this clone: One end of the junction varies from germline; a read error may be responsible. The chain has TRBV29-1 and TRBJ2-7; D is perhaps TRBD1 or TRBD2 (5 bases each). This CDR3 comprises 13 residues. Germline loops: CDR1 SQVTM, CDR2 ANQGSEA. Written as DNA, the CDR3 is TGCGGCGTGGCCCCGGGACGACCTTACGAGCAGTACTTC. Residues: CGVAPGRPYEQYF.

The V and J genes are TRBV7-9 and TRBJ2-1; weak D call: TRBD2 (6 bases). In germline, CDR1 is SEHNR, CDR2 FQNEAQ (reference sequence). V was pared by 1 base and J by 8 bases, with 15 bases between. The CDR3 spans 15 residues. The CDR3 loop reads CASSLGGGRRDEQFF. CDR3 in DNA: TGTGCCAGCAGCTTAGGTGGAGGGAGGCGGGATGAGCAGTTCTTC.

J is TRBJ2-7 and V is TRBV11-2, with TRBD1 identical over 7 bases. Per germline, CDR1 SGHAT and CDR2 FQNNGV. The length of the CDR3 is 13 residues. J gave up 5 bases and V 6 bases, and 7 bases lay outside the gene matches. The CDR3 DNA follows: TGTGCCAGCAGTTACAGGGGATCCCACGAGCAGTACTTC. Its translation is CASSYRGSHEQYF.

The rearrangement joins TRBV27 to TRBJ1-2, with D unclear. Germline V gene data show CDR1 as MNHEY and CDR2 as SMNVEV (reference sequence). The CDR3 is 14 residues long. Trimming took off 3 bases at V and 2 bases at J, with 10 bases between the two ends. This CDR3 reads CASSFGRLNYGYTF. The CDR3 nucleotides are TGTGCCAGCAGTTTTGGACGTCTGAACTATGGCTACACCTTC.

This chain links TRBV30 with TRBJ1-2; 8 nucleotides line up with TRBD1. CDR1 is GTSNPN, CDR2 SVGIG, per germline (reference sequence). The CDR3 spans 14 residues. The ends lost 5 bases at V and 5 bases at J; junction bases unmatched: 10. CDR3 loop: CAWHRTGSGYGYTF. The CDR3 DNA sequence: TGTGCCTGGCACAGGACAGGGTCTGGGTATGGCTACACCTTC.

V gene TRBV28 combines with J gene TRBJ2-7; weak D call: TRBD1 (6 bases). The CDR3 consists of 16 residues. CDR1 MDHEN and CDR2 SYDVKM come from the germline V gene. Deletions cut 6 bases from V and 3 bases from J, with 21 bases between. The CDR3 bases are TGTGCCAGCAGCTCCCCCACAGAAACAGGGTTCTACGAGCAGTACTTC. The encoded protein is CASSSPTETGFYEQYF. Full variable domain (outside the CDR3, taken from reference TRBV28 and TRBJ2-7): DVKVTQSSRYLVKRTGEKVFLECVQDMDHENMFWYRQDPGLGLRLIYFSYDVKMKEKGDIPEGYSVSREKKERFSLILESASTNQTSMYLCASSSPTETGFYEQYFGPGTRLTVT.

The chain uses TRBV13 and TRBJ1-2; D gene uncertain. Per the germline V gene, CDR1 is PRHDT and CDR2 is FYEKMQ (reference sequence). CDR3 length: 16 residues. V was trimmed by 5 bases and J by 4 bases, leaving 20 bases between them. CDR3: CASSPRDRTVSYGYTF. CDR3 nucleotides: TGTGCCAGCAGCCCCCGAGATCGGACTGTCTCCTATGGCTACACCTTC.

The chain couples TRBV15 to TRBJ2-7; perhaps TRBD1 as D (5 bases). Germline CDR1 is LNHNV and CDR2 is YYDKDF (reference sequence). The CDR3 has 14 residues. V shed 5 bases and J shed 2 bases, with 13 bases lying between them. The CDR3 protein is CATSVTGPPYEQYF. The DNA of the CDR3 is TGTGCCACCAGCGTTACAGGACCCCCCTACGAGCAGTACTTC. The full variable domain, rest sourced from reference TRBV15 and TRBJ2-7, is DAMVIQNPRYQVTQFGKPVTLSCSQTLNHNVMYWYQQKSSQAPKLLFHYYDKDFNNEADTPDNFQSRRPNTSFCFLDIRSPGLGDTAMYLCATSVTGPPYEQYFGPGTRLTVT.

In DNA form, the CDR3 reads TGTGCCAGCATGAGCCTACGGGAAGCTTTCTTT. Protein product: CASMSLREAFF. The chain recombines TRBV28 with TRBJ1-1; D gene uncertain. V shed 7 bases and J shed 8 bases, with 11 bases lying between them. The CDR3 loop spans 11 amino acids. Germline V gives CDR1 MDHEN, CDR2 SYDVKM.